This is a list of T cell receptor beta chains from one sample in a study of cytomegalovirus exposure and HLA in healthy donors. The protocol was immunoSEQ multiplex PCR, while the TCRdb copy is restricted to in-frame clones and leaves out a portion. The data show approximately 150,000 clones, approximately 80% seen once. The sample taken for sequencing was PBMCs. All receptors derive from a man between 35 and 55 years old in good health and CMV-seronegative. Each CDR3 is given with its conserved first and last residue. D genes are given only for firm matches. The listing skips clone size in some rows; elsewhere it reads once, few, many or a size class.

TGTGCCAGCAGCTTAGGTTCCGGGGAGGTAGAGACCCAGTACTTC | CASSLGSGEVETQYF | few | TRBJ2-5 | NA | TRBV11-3
TGTGCCAGCAGCAAGGACGGGGACTATGGCTACACCTTC | CASSKDGDYGYTF | NA | TRBJ1-2 | NA | TRBV2
TGTGCCAGCAGCCAAGGTGGTTGGGCAGACCGTCAAAACAGTCAGTACTTC | CASSQGGWADRQNSQYF | NA | TRBJ2-4 | NA | TRBV14
TGTGCCAGCTCCCCCAATCAAGACATCTCCTACGAGCAGTACTTC | CASSPNQDISYEQYF | once | TRBJ2-7 | NA | TRBV18
TGTGCCAGCAGCCAAGATATCCGCACAGATACGCAGTATTTT | CASSQDIRTDTQYF | NA | TRBJ2-3 | NA | TRBV4-2
TGTGCCAGCGTACCGGGACTAGCGTTTTACGAGCAGTACTTC | CASVPGLAFYEQYF | NA | TRBJ2-7 | TRBD2 | TRBV6-1
TGTGCCAGCAGCGTAGGAAATGGCGTACAGTTTCCCCAAAACATTCAGTACTTC | CASSVGNGVQFPQNIQYF | NA | TRBJ2-4 | NA | TRBV9
TGTGCCAGCAGCTTAGAGAGGCAGGGCTACTCCTACGAGCAGTACTTC | CASSLERQGYSYEQYF | NA | TRBJ2-7 | NA | TRBV7-9
TGTGCCAGCAGTTTGGGCGGGGGACCTAGCAATCAGCCCCAGCATTTT | CASSLGGGPSNQPQHF | NA | TRBJ1-5 | NA | TRBV27
TGTGCCAGCAGGGCGCGAGGGGGCAGCGCAGATACGCAGTATTTT | CASRARGGSADTQYF | NA | TRBJ2-3 | TRBD1 | TRBV6-5
TGTGCCTGGAGTCTCGACAGGTCACAAGAGACCCAGTACTTC | CAWSLDRSQETQYF | NA | TRBJ2-5 | NA | TRBV30
TGTGCCACCAGCAGACCGGGACAGGGGGTGAACACTGAAGCTTTCTTT | CATSRPGQGVNTEAFF | NA | TRBJ1-1 | TRBD1 | TRBV15
TGTGCCAGCAGCGTATTAAGCGGGGTAGCGGGGGGGGGCAATGAGCAGTTCTTC | CASSVLSGVAGGGNEQFF | NA | TRBJ2-1 | TRBD2 | TRBV9